The 27 T cell receptor beta chains listed next were all sequenced from one sample in a study of blood T cells in healthy people across ages (dated by TCRdb to 2013 to 2016). Libraries came from 5' RACE. TCRdb shows the sequencer as Illumina HiSeq 2500. A second about 7 to 12 cycle PCR used a sample-barcoded 5' primer and a J-beta primer mix. TCRdb reprocessed the public reads (quality trimming at Q25 with fastp, clone calling with MiXCR) and kept in-frame beta chains. All rows with the same CDR3 protein become a single entry with the most common DNA and genes. The table for this sample lists approximately 850,000 distinct CDR3 sequences; nearly 60% of them were counted only once. About 20% of the sample belongs to the ten largest clones. Sequencing used blood. Every receptor here comes from a man younger than 45 in good health.

The chain employs TRBV6-2 or TRBV6-3 and TRBJ2-5; D is tentatively TRBD1 or TRBD2 (5 bases each). The CDR3 consists of 15 residues. V lost 6 bases and J 4 bases, leaving 18 bases between the germline ends. Germline CDR1 is MNHEY and CDR2 is SVGEGT. Written as DNA, the CDR3 is TGTGCCAGCAGCTCAACGCGGAGTGGGGGAGAGACCCAGTACTTC. Residues: CASSSTRSGGETQYF.

Only a few counts were recorded for this clonotype. V and J are TRBV12-3 or TRBV12-4 and TRBJ1-4; a possible D gene is TRBD1 (5 bases). V gave up 4 bases and J gave up 7 bases, with 19 bases separating them. The CDR3 loop spans 16 amino acids. CDR3 DNA: TGTGCCAGCAGTTCGGATGAGGGGATGATAGGTGAAAAACTGTTTTTT. This encodes CASSSDEGMIGEKLFF.

V is TRBV12-3 or TRBV12-4 and J is TRBJ1-6; TRBD1 is a possible D gene (5 bases). CDR3 length: 12 amino acids. The V end was cut by 7 bases, the J end by 8 bases, with 9 bases between. The DNA of the CDR3 is TGTGCCAGCACTCAAGGGGATTCACCCCTCCACTTT. The encoded protein is CASTQGDSPLHF.

V and J are TRBV28 and TRBJ2-3, with no clear D. Trimming took off 5 bases at V and 2 bases at J, with 11 bases between the two ends. Per the germline V gene, CDR1 is MDHEN and CDR2 is SYDVKM. The CDR3 has 14 amino acids. The CDR3 nucleotides are TGTGCCAGCAGTGTAACCTGGACCACAGATACGCAGTATTTT. It codes for CASSVTWTTDTQYF. The whole variable domain, remainder taken from reference TRBV28 and TRBJ2-3, is DVKVTQSSRYLVKRTGEKVFLECVQDMDHENMFWYRQDPGLGLRLIYFSYDVKMKEKGDIPEGYSVSREKKERFSLILESASTNQTSMYLCASSVTWTTDTQYFGPGTRLTVL.

CDR3 sequence reads: CASALRRETQYF. The CDR3 DNA follows: TGTGCCAGCGCACTCAGGCGGGAGACCCAGTACTTC. The gene calls are TRBV18 and TRBJ2-5; no clear D gene. Germline CDR1 is KGHSH and CDR2 is LQKENI. There are 12 residues in the CDR3. The V and J ends lost 8 bases and 5 bases respectively, with 12 bases between them.

A few counts support this clonotype. J is TRBJ2-7 and V is TRBV29-1, with TRBD2 matching over 8 bases. The CDR3 covers 15 residues. The J segment lost 2 bases and the V segment lost 5 bases, leaving 11 bases of the junction unmatched. Germline V gene sequence: CDR1 SQVTM, CDR2 ANQGSEA. CDR3 sequence: CSVSGLAGFTYEQYF. The CDR3, as DNA: TGCAGCGTTTCGGGTTTAGCGGGATTCACCTACGAGCAGTACTTC.

The rearrangement links TRBV12-3 or TRBV12-4 to TRBJ2-3, with a weak D call TRBD2 (5 bases). The V and J ends lost 3 bases and 15 bases respectively, with 22 bases between them. The CDR3 length is 14 residues. In nucleotides, the CDR3 is TGTGCCAGCAGTTTCAGAGGGAGAGGAGATACGGAATATTTT. Translating it yields CASSFRGRGDTEYF.

This clonotype has a handful of counts. The chain carries TRBV7-2 and TRBJ2-1; TRBD2 is a possible D gene (5 bases). The CDR3 runs to 15 residues. Trimming stripped 2 bases from V and 6 bases from J, with 14 bases between. Germline V CDR1 and CDR2: SGHTA, FQGNSA. CDR3 in amino acids: CASSLRGLGPNEQFF. CDR3 nucleotides: TGTGCCAGCAGCTTAAGAGGGTTAGGGCCCAATGAGCAGTTCTTC. The full variable domain, in which reference TRBV7-2 and TRBJ2-1 provide the parts outside the CDR3, is GAGVSQSPSNKVTEKGKDVELRCDPISGHTALYWYRQSLGQGLEFLIYFQGNSAPDKSGLPSDRFSAERTGGSVSTLTIQRTQQEDSAVYLCASSLRGLGPNEQFFGPGTRLTVL.

The chain recombines TRBV6-1 with TRBJ2-5; 9 nucleotides match TRBD2. Germline V gene data show CDR1 as MNHNS and CDR2 as SASEGT. After removal of 7 bases from V and 11 bases from J, the junction contained 11 bases not matched to a gene. The CDR3 contains 13 residues. For the CDR3, the DNA is TGTGCCAGCATTGCGGGAGGGTCTAATGAGCAGTACTTC. This translates into CASIAGGSNEQYF.

This sequence joins TRBV11-3 and TRBJ2-1; 8 nucleotides align to TRBD2. The junction had 5 bases not matched to a gene; V was cut back by 1 base and J by 9 bases. Looked up from germline, CDR1 is SGHNT and CDR2 is YENEEA. CDR3 size: 14 residues. As DNA, the CDR3 is TGTGCCAGCAGCTTAGGGGGACTAGTCACTGAGCAGTTCTTC. As protein: CASSLGGLVTEQFF.

The CDR3 is CASSSSTAAQPQHF. The CDR3 bases are TGTGCCAGCAGCAGTTCGACAGCGGCACAGCCCCAGCATTTT. V is TRBV7-2 and J is TRBJ1-5; tentative D call: TRBD1 (5 bases). The CDR3 is made up of 14 amino acids. V shed 5 bases and J shed 7 bases, with 15 bases lying between them. CDR1 is SGHTA, CDR2 FQGNSA, per germline.

The chain combines TRBV6-1 with TRBJ2-5; D call uncertain. The ends were cut back, 8 bases at V and 5 bases at J, with 12 bases in the middle. Germline CDR1 MNHNS, CDR2 SASEGT. The CDR3 consists of 12 residues. CDR3 nucleotide sequence: TGTGCCAGCTCCCCCTCGACGGAGACCCAGTACTTC. Translated, it gives CASSPSTETQYF.

The rearrangement uses TRBV20-1 and TRBJ2-7, with a weak D call TRBD1 (5 bases). Germline CDR1 and CDR2: DFQATT and SNEGSKA (reference sequence). Trimming removed 3 bases from V and 7 bases from J, with 16 bases in between. The CDR3 extends over 13 amino acids. CDR3 nucleotide sequence: TGCAGTGCTAGTGGCAGGGCCTCTCGAGAGCAGTACTTC. Its protein product is CSASGRASREQYF.

The V gene is TRBV5-1, the J gene TRBJ2-1, with D maybe TRBD2 (6 bases). Trimming pared 0 bases from V and 3 bases from J, leaving 10 bases between. This CDR3 is built from 15 residues. In germline, CDR1 is SGHRS, CDR2 YFSETQ. The DNA for the CDR3 is TGCGCCAGCAGCTTGGGGGACTCGAACTACAATGAGCAGTTCTTC. Translating it yields CASSLGDSNYNEQFF. The variable domain in full, completed from reference TRBV5-1 and TRBJ2-1, reads KAGVTQTPRYLIKTRGQQVTLSCSPISGHRSVSWYQQTPGQGLQFLFEYFSETQRNKGNFPGRFSGRQFSNSRSEMNVSTLELGDSALYLCASSLGDSNYNEQFFGPGTRLTVL.

V gene TRBV6-5 combines with J gene TRBJ2-7; 7 nucleotides match TRBD1. The J call may be wrong; the DNA end is better matched by TRBJ2-5. This CDR3 region has 15 residues. Germline values: CDR1 MNHEY, CDR2 SVGAGI. In DNA form, the CDR3 reads TGTGCCAGCACCTTCAAGACAGGGAGTCAATTGACCCAGTACTTC. Its translation is CASTFKTGSQLTQYF.

The V call is TRBV6-2 or TRBV6-3, the J call TRBJ2-6; D not certain. The germline CDR1 and CDR2 sequences are MNHEY and SVGEGT. The CDR3 sequence is 15 residues long. V lost 7 bases, J lost 1 base, and 11 bases lay in between. DNA of the CDR3: TGTGCCAGCAACTCGATCTTATCTGGGGCCAACGTCCTGACTTTC. As protein: CASNSILSGANVLTF.

This chain links TRBV18 with TRBJ1-2, with 7 bases lining up with TRBD1. V gave up 5 bases and J gave up 0 bases; unmatched junction bases: 6. CDR1 is KGHSH and CDR2 is LQKENI in the germline V gene. This CDR3 is 15 amino acids long. This chain's CDR3 is CASSTGQATNYGYTF. As DNA, the CDR3 is TGTGCCAGCTCAACAGGACAGGCGACTAACTATGGCTACACCTTC.

The rearrangement joins TRBV27 to TRBJ2-7; D tentatively reads TRBD1 or TRBD2 (5 bases each). This CDR3 spans 13 amino acids. Looked up from germline, CDR1 is MNHEY and CDR2 is SMNVEV (reference sequence). V was pared by 5 bases and J by 3 bases, with 11 bases between. The DNA for the CDR3 is TGTGCCAGCAGTGGGGGACCGGGCTACGAGCAGTACTTC. Translation gives CASSGGPGYEQYF.

The V and J genes are TRBV27 and TRBJ1-5, with D unclear. This CDR3 spans 16 amino acids. V was clipped by 5 bases and J by 6 bases, with 20 bases between them. Per the germline V gene, CDR1 is MNHEY and CDR2 is SMNVEV (reference sequence). The CDR3 loop reads CASSPASTLGSQPQHF. For the CDR3, the DNA is TGTGCCAGCAGTCCAGCCTCGACATTAGGGTCTCAGCCCCAGCATTTT.

The rearrangement uses TRBV24-1 and TRBJ2-1; 7 nucleotides line up with TRBD1. Germline values: CDR1 KGHDR, CDR2 SFDVKD. The CDR3 is 17 amino acids. V lost 1 base to trimming and J lost 4 bases; unmatched junction nucleotides: 9. The CDR3: CATSDFGWDREYNEQFF. The CDR3, as DNA: TGTGCCACCAGTGATTTCGGGTGGGACAGAGAGTACAATGAGCAGTTCTTC.

The chain uses TRBV6-2 or TRBV6-3 and TRBJ2-2, with D perhaps being TRBD1 or TRBD2 (5 bases each). Germline V gene sequence: CDR1 MNHEY, CDR2 SVGEGT. The CDR3 contains 19 residues. The germline V and J ends were trimmed by 3 bases and 4 bases, with 24 bases remaining between them. The chain's CDR3 is CASSYLMGVRAGATGELFF. CDR3 in DNA: TGTGCCAGCAGTTATTTAATGGGGGTCCGGGCCGGGGCCACCGGGGAGCTGTTTTTT.

This clonotype was counted only a few times. The gene calls are TRBV5-1 and TRBJ2-5; TRBD1 might be the D (6 bases). CDR3 size: 15 residues. Per the germline V gene, CDR1 is SGHRS and CDR2 is YFSETQ. Trimming left V 4 bases short and J 2 bases short, with 15 bases between. The DNA for the CDR3 is TGCGCCAGCAGCCCCGGTGGACAGAAACAAGAGACCCAGTACTTC. Its protein product is CASSPGGQKQETQYF.

CDR3 in DNA: TGTGCCAGCAGCCGCCCCTGTACCGCCTACGAGCAGTACTTC. Its translation is CASSRPCTAYEQYF. The chain uses TRBV28 and TRBJ2-4, with no clear D. The J call may be faulty, since TRBJ2-7 better matches the DNA end. Germline CDR1 MDHEN, CDR2 SYDVKM. This CDR3 has 14 amino acids.

The CDR3 DNA follows: TGTGCCAGCAGTCCAGGACAGCTCAGAGCGGGTGGCTACACCTTC. Translating gives CASSPGQLRAGGYTF. This sequence joins TRBV28 and TRBJ1-2, with D perhaps TRBD1 (6 bases). Germline V gene lookup returns CDR1 MDHEN and CDR2 SYDVKM. V was trimmed by 5 bases and J by 7 bases, leaving 20 bases between them. This CDR3 is built from 15 residues.

As to this clonotype: It may be a read error: a sequence one base away is much more abundant. The rearrangement joins TRBV9 to TRBJ2-5; maybe TRBD2 (5 bases). Germline V lookup: CDR1 SGDLS, CDR2 YYNGEE. Between the trimmed V and J ends, which lost 6 bases and 11 bases, there was a span of 17 bases. CDR3 size: 12 residues. The DNA of the CDR3 is TGTGCCAGCAACCTAGCAGGAAATGAGCAGTACTTC. This translates into CASNLAGNEQYF.

This chain connects TRBV18 to TRBJ2-7; 7 nucleotides align to TRBD2. The CDR3 sequence is 14 residues long. Germline assignment: CDR1 KGHSH and CDR2 LQKENI. After removal of 6 bases from V and 0 bases from J, the junction contained 5 bases not matched to a gene. CDR3 sequence: CASSAGESSYEQYF. The CDR3 bases are TGTGCCAGCTCGGCGGGGGAGAGCTCCTACGAGCAGTACTTC.

V is TRBV20-1 and J is TRBJ1-2; 11 bases are a match to TRBD1. V trimming: 6 bases; J trimming: 4 bases; junction bases outside the gene matches: 7. The CDR3 has 14 amino acids. Germline CDR1 DFQATT, CDR2 SNEGSKA (reference sequence). The DNA of the CDR3 is TGCAGTGCAATACCGGGACAGGGGGTCTATGGCTACACCTTC. As protein: CSAIPGQGVYGYTF.